Listed here are 26 T cell receptor beta chains from one sample, sequenced in a study of chemoradiotherapy in HPV16-positive cancers (dated by TCRdb to 2022 to 2024). Library creation used the immunoSEQ multiplex PCR assay. TCRdb re-hosts the immuneACCESS table, in-frame sequences only. Its copies lack some clones; in the studies checked, an unresolved V gene accounts for under half of them, and the cause for the rest is not known. This sample has some 660 clones in its table, and 75% to 85% of those were observed once. 4% to 5% of the sample is held by the ten biggest clonotypes. The sample here was tumor tissue, taken from a patient who underwent chemoradiotherapy. The receptors derive from a human donor with HPV-associated anogenital cancer.

The genes are TRBV13 and TRBJ1-1, with D unclear. Between the trimmed V and J ends, which lost 5 bases and 5 bases, there was a span of 18 bases. This CDR3 spans 15 amino acids. The germline V gene has CDR1 PRHDT and CDR2 FYEKMQ (reference sequence). This CDR3 reads CASSSGDTEQTEAFF. DNA for the CDR3: TGTGCCAGCAGCAGTGGCGATACAGAGCAAACTGAAGCTTTCTTT.

The chain recombines TRBV7-3 with TRBJ2-1; no definite D call. Trimming pared 5 bases from V and 6 bases from J, leaving 14 bases between. The CDR3 length is 14 residues. CDR1 is SGHTA, CDR2 FQGTGA, per germline. The DNA of the CDR3 is TGTGCCAGCAGCGCCTCTGAGGTGGGCAATGAGCAGTTCTTC. As protein: CASSASEVGNEQFF.

This chain joins TRBV4-3 and TRBJ1-4; TRBD1 might be the D (5 bases). CDR3 size: 14 residues. The V end lost 3 bases, the J end lost 1 base, and 6 bases lay between the germline ends. Germline V gene sequence: CDR1 LGHNA, CDR2 YSLEER. This CDR3 reads CASSHGGTNEKLFF. CDR3 in DNA: TGCGCCAGCAGCCACGGGGGAACTAATGAAAAACTGTTTTTT.

The rearrangement uses TRBV18 and TRBJ1-5; D perhaps matches TRBD1 (5 bases). This CDR3 is built from 16 residues. Germline CDR1 and CDR2: KGHSH and LQKENI. Trimming removed 3 bases from V and 2 bases from J, with 14 bases in between. CDR3: CASSPSGGLGNQPQHF. The CDR3 region has the DNA TGTGCCAGCTCACCTAGCGGGGGACTGGGCAATCAGCCCCAGCATTTT.

The V and J genes are TRBV19 and TRBJ2-2; TRBD2 agrees at 8 bases. Germline CDR1 is LNHDA and CDR2 is SQIVND (reference sequence). This CDR3 is 11 amino acids long. V lost 10 bases, J lost 14 bases, and 9 bases stayed unmatched. CDR3 sequence (DNA): TGTGCCATCTCTAGCGGGCACTCACTGTTTTTT. Translating it yields CAISSGHSLFF.

The chain has TRBV4-3 and TRBJ1-2; 8 positions agree with TRBD1. The ends lost 0 bases at V and 8 bases at J; junction bases unmatched: 8. Germline V CDR1 and CDR2: LGHNA, YSLEER. CDR3 size: 15 residues. CDR3 DNA: TGCGCCAGCAGCCAAGATGGGGCAGGGGGCCGAGGCTACACCTTC. It specifies CASSQDGAGGRGYTF.

The chain recombines TRBV4-1 with TRBJ2-1, with 11 bases matching TRBD2. V lost 4 bases, J lost 3 bases, and 2 bases stayed unmatched. CDR3 length: 15 residues. Germline values: CDR1 MGHRA, CDR2 YSYEKL. DNA of the CDR3: TGCGCCAGCAGCCGTGGACTAGCGGGCTACAATGAGCAGTTCTTC. Translating it yields CASSRGLAGYNEQFF.

The chain combines TRBV19 with TRBJ1-3, with 7 nucleotides matching TRBD1. The V and J ends lost 4 bases and 4 bases, in that order; junction bases with no gene match: 4. Germline lookup yields CDR1 LNHDA and CDR2 SQIVND (reference sequence). The CDR3 loop spans 14 amino acids. The CDR3 bases are TGTGCCAGTAGTAAACAGGGGCGCGGAAACACCATATATTTT. It is translated as CASSKQGRGNTIYF.

The chain joins TRBV6-6 to TRBJ2-1; TRBD2 matches 10 bases. With V trimmed by 6 bases and J by 14 bases, 4 bases remained unmatched. This CDR3 is 11 amino acids long. Germline V gene data show CDR1 as MNHNY and CDR2 as SVGAGI (reference sequence). Here the CDR3 reads CASRRGLAEFF. CDR3 DNA sequence: TGTGCCAGCAGACGCGGACTAGCGGAGTTCTTC.

The V call is TRBV7-6, the J call TRBJ2-1; 14 nucleotides match TRBD2. With V trimmed by 1 base and J by 9 bases, 8 bases remained unmatched. This CDR3 has 17 residues. Germline values: CDR1 SGHVS, CDR2 FNYEAQ. The CDR3 nucleotides are TGTGCCAGCAGCTTAGGGGGACTAGCGGGAGAGGCAAGTGAGCAGTTCTTC. Its protein is CASSLGGLAGEASEQFF.

The chain has TRBV30 and TRBJ1-1, with D unclear. Germline V CDR1 and CDR2: GTSNPN, SVGIG (reference sequence). This CDR3 contains 12 residues. Trimming took off 4 bases at V and 3 bases at J, with 9 bases between the two ends. CDR3 loop: CAWNRHDTEAFF. The CDR3 region has the DNA TGTGCCTGGAACAGACACGACACTGAAGCTTTCTTT.

This clone was recorded once. The gene calls are TRBV19 and TRBJ2-3; 9 bases fit TRBD1. The V gene end was trimmed by 5 bases and the J gene end by 6 bases; junction bases not matched to a gene: 12. Germline V gene sequence: CDR1 LNHDA, CDR2 SQIVND (reference sequence). This CDR3 region has 16 residues. The CDR3 here is CASSARQGGFRDTQYF. CDR3 DNA: TGTGCCAGTAGTGCCAGACAGGGGGGCTTTCGGGATACGCAGTATTTT.

Only one count was recorded for this clone. The chain is built from TRBV10-3 and TRBJ2-5; possible D gene TRBD2, 5 bases. The V gene lost 6 bases and the J gene lost 7 bases, with 15 bases spanning the gap. There are 13 residues in the CDR3. The germline V gene encodes CDR1 ENHRY and CDR2 SYGVKD. The CDR3 bases are TGTGCCATCAGCCCTACCGGCGGAGGGACCCAGTACTTC. Protein product: CAISPTGGGTQYF.

This chain links TRBV7-8 with TRBJ2-6; D not resolved. This CDR3 has 17 residues. V shed 5 bases and J shed 5 bases, with 19 bases lying between them. Germline values: CDR1 SGHVS, CDR2 FQNEAQ. As DNA, the CDR3 is TGTGCCAGCAGCGTTACTCACCCACAAAGTCGGGCCAACGTCCTGACTTTC. Protein sequence: CASSVTHPQSRANVLTF.

The rearrangement joins TRBV7-2 to TRBJ2-1; D may be TRBD2 (6 bases). CDR1 SGHTA and CDR2 FQGNSA come from the germline V gene. Trimming removed 1 base from V and 5 bases from J, with 12 bases in between. The CDR3 consists of 15 residues. CDR3 bases: TGTGCCAGCAGCTTAGTGTCTAGCGTCAACAATGAGCAGTTCTTC. Its translation is CASSLVSSVNNEQFF.

This chain uses TRBV15 with TRBJ2-2; D not certain. The V end was cut by 5 bases, the J end by 2 bases, with 6 bases between. CDR3 length equals 13 residues. Germline CDR1 is LNHNV and CDR2 is YYDKDF (reference sequence). The CDR3 sequence: CATSRTNTGELFF. The CDR3 DNA sequence: TGTGCCACCAGCCGTACAAACACCGGGGAGCTGTTTTTT.

V usage is TRBV19 and J usage is TRBJ2-5; possibly TRBD1 for D (5 bases). CDR3 size: 14 residues. The V end lost 3 bases, the J end lost 1 base, and 9 bases lay between the germline ends. Germline CDR1 is LNHDA and CDR2 is SQIVND (reference sequence). CDR3: CASSIQGAQETQYF. The CDR3, as DNA: TGTGCCAGTAGTATCCAGGGTGCCCAAGAGACCCAGTACTTC.

The chain has TRBV27 and TRBJ1-2, with 8 bases lining up with TRBD1. This CDR3 region has 14 residues. The V gene's germline CDR1 is MNHEY and CDR2 SMNVEV (reference sequence). V trimming: 6 bases; J trimming: 8 bases; junction bases outside the gene matches: 11. The CDR3 sequence: CASRVSGGTGGYTF. The CDR3 nucleotides read TGTGCCAGCAGGGTTTCAGGGGGCACAGGAGGCTACACCTTC.

This chain uses TRBV6-6 with TRBJ2-5; 9 nucleotides line up with TRBD2. V shed 7 bases and J 5 bases; nucleotides not matched to a gene: 5. The germline V gene has CDR1 MNHNY and CDR2 SVGAGI (reference sequence). This CDR3 region has 13 residues. The CDR3 sequence is CASTAGGRETQYF. The CDR3 DNA follows: TGTGCCAGCACAGCGGGAGGACGGGAGACCCAGTACTTC.

The V gene is TRBV21-1, the J gene TRBJ2-5; TRBD1 is taken as the D call from the table, unchecked against the DNA. TRBV21-1 is listed as a pseudogene. The CDR3 is made up of 9 amino acids. The CDR3 is CAVRKTQYF. The CDR3 bases are TGTGCCGTCAGAAAGACCCAGTACTTC.

CDR3: CASSLNQGGSEQYF. For the CDR3, the DNA is TGTGCCAGCAGCTTAAACCAGGGAGGATCCGAGCAGTACTTC. V gene TRBV7-2 combines with J gene TRBJ2-7, with D possibly TRBD2 on 6 matching bases. V was clipped by 2 bases and J by 6 bases, with 14 bases between them. This CDR3 contains 14 residues. The germline CDR1 and CDR2 sequences are SGHTA and FQGNSA.

The rearrangement links TRBV5-4 to TRBJ1-1; no clear D gene. V was pared by 1 base and J by 2 bases, with 6 bases between. CDR3 length equals 13 residues. Germline assignment: CDR1 SGHNT and CDR2 YYREEE (reference sequence). In nucleotides, the CDR3 is TGTGCCAGCAGCTTGTCTCATAACACTGAAGCTTTCTTT. This translates into CASSLSHNTEAFF.

This clone was counted between two and nine times. The gene calls are TRBV5-4 and TRBJ1-1; D remains unclear. CDR1 and CDR2 from the germline V gene are SGHNT and YYREEE (reference sequence). The CDR3 covers 16 residues. Trimming removed 0 bases from V and 4 bases from J, with 16 bases in between. This chain's CDR3 is CASSLEPWWLVTEAFF. DNA for the CDR3: TGTGCCAGCAGCTTGGAGCCTTGGTGGTTGGTCACTGAAGCTTTCTTT.

The gene calls are TRBV5-1 and TRBJ2-3, with D perhaps being TRBD1 or TRBD2 (5 bases each). From germline, CDR1 is SGHRS and CDR2 YFSETQ. V was clipped by 3 bases and J by 2 bases, with 10 bases between them. The CDR3 covers 14 residues. DNA of the CDR3: TGCGCCAGCAGCTGGGACCTCTCCACAGATACGCAGTATTTT. As protein: CASSWDLSTDTQYF. Full variable domain (outside the CDR3, taken from reference TRBV5-1 and TRBJ2-3): KAGVTQTPRYLIKTRGQQVTLSCSPISGHRSVSWYQQTPGQGLQFLFEYFSETQRNKGNFPGRFSGRQFSNSRSEMNVSTLELGDSALYLCASSWDLSTDTQYFGPGTRLTVL.

The chain uses TRBV7-3 and TRBJ2-3, with TRBD2 as a possible D gene (5 bases). V lost 2 bases to trimming and J lost 0 bases, with 6 bases between them. CDR3 length: 14 residues. The germline CDR1 and CDR2 sequences are SGHTA and FQGTGA. In DNA, the CDR3 is TGTGCCAGCAGCTTACGGGGAAGCACAGATACGCAGTATTTT. It yields the protein CASSLRGSTDTQYF.

The chain carries TRBV30 and TRBJ1-3; D unresolved. V was pared by 3 bases and J by 1 base, with 4 bases between. CDR1 and CDR2 from the germline V gene are GTSNPN and SVGIG (reference sequence). The CDR3 contains 12 residues. DNA for the CDR3: TGTGCCTGGAGGGTTTCTGGAAACACCATATATTTT. Residues: CAWRVSGNTIYF.